This T cell receptor (beta chain) was sequenced during a study of shared clonotypes between healthy human individuals. The protocol was immunoSEQ multiplex PCR, while the TCRdb copy is restricted to in-frame clones and leaves out a portion. The data hold about 120,000 clones, with around two thirds observed a single time. This CDR3 is built from 15 residues. The chain combines TRBV21-1 with TRBJ2-5; TRBD1, the D gene given by the table, was not confirmed from the DNA. The better agreement between TRBJ2-7 and the DNA end casts doubt on the J call. TRBV21-1 has pseudogene status. The sequencing sample was made of memory CD8+ T cells sorted from blood. Subset specified: CD45RO+ cells pooled with CCR7-negative TemRA cells. The receptor was derived from a woman aged 25 to 39 in good health. The CDR3 coding sequence is TGTGCCAGCAGCAAAGCCGGACAGGTTCGGTACGAGCAGTACTTC. This codes for CASSKAGQVRYEQYF.